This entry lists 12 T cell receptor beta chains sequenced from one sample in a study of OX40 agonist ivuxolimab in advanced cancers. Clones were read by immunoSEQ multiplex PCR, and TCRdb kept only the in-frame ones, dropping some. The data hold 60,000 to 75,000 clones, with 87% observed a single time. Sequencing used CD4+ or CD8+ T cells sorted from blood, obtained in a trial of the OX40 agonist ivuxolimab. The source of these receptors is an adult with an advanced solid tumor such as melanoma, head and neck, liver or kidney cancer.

CDR3 DNA sequence: TGTGCCAGCAGTGAGGGGGGGACAGGGGGAAGCAATCAGCCCCAGCATTTT. Amino acid sequence: CASSEGGTGGSNQPQHF. The chain employs TRBV25-1 and TRBJ1-5; 11 bases line up with TRBD1. The V gene's germline CDR1 is MGHDK and CDR2 SYGVNS. The CDR3 is made up of 17 amino acids. The V and J ends lost 3 bases and 1 base, in that order; junction bases with no gene match: 5.

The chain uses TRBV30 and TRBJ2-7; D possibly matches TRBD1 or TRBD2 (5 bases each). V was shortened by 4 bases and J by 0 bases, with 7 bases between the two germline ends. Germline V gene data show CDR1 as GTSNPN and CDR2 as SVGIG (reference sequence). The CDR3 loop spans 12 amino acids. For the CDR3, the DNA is TGTGCCTGGACCGGGACCTCCTACGAGCAGTACTTC. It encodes CAWTGTSYEQYF.

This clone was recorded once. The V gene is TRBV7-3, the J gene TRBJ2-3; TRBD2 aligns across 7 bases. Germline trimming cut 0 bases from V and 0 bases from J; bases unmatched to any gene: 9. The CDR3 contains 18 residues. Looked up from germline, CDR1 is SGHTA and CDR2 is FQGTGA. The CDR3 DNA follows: TGTGCCAGCAGCTTAACGGGGAGAGGTAGCGGGAGCACAGATACGCAGTATTTT. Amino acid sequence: CASSLTGRGSGSTDTQYF.

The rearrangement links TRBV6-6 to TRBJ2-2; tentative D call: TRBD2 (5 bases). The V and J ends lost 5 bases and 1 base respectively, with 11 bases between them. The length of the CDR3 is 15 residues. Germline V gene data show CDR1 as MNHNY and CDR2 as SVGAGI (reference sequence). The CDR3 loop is CASSPRRLNTGELFF. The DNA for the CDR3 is TGTGCCAGCAGTCCTCGGAGGTTGAACACCGGGGAGCTGTTTTTT.

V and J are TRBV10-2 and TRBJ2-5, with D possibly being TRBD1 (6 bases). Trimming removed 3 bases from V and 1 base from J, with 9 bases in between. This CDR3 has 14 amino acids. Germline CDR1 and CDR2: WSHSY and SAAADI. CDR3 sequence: CASSDTGLQETQYF. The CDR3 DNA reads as TGCGCCAGCAGTGATACAGGGCTCCAAGAGACCCAGTACTTC.

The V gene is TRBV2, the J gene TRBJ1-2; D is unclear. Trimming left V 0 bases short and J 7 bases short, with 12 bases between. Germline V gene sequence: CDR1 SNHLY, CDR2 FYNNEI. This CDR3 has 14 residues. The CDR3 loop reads CASSEALPTSGYTF. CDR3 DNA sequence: TGTGCCAGCAGTGAAGCGCTTCCCACTAGTGGCTACACCTTC.

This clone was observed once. CDR3 coding DNA: TGCAGCGTTGCTATCCGGGACACCCGGAACACTGAAGCTTTCTTT. Translation: CSVAIRDTRNTEAFF. The chain joins TRBV29-1 to TRBJ1-1; tentative D call: TRBD1 (6 bases). CDR1 and CDR2 from the germline V gene are SQVTM and ANQGSEA. CDR3 length: 15 amino acids. The V gene lost 4 bases and the J gene lost 1 base, with 16 bases spanning the gap.

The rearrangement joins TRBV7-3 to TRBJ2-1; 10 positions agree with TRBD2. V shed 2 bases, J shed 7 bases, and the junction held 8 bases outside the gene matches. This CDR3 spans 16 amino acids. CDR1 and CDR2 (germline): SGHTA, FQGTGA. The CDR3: CASSLVASGSGNEQFF. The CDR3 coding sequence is TGTGCCAGCAGCTTAGTGGCTAGCGGGAGTGGTAATGAGCAGTTCTTC.

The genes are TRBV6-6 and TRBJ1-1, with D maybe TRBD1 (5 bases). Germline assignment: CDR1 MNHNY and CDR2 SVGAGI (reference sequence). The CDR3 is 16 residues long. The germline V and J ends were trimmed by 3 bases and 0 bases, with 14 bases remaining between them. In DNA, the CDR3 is TGTGCCAGCAGTTATGGGGGATCCTCCATGAACACTGAAGCTTTCTTT. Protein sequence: CASSYGGSSMNTEAFF.

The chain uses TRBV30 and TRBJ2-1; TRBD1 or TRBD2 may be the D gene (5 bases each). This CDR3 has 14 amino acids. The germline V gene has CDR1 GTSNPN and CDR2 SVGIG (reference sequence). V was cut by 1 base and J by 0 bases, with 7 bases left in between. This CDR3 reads CAWSGDGSYNEQFF. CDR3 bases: TGTGCCTGGAGTGGGGACGGCTCCTACAATGAGCAGTTCTTC.

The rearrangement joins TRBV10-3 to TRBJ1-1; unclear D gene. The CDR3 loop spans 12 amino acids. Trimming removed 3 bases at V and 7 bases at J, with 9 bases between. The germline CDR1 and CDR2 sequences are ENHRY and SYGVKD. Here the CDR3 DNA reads TGTGCCATCAGTGACGTTGGGATTGAAGCTTTCTTT. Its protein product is CAISDVGIEAFF.

CDR3 sequence reads: CAWSLDRGTGTSGRDYEQYF. CDR3 DNA sequence: TGTGCCTGGAGCCTCGACAGGGGCACCGGGACTAGCGGGAGGGATTACGAGCAGTACTTC. The chain joins TRBV30 to TRBJ2-5; 16 bases agree with TRBD2. The end of the DNA aligns better with TRBJ2-7, so the J call may be wrong. Germline-derived CDR1 and CDR2 are GTSNPN and SVGIG (reference sequence). This CDR3 contains 20 residues.